The present entry profiles one T cell receptor (beta chain) with its context. Its antigen remains unidentified. There were TCR beta CDR3 regions amplified from RNA transcripts. The TCR CDR3 was amplified in a first-round RT-PCR using the HTBI primer set. TCRdb processed the multiplex PCR reads anew with MiXCR; each CDR3 protein has one entry. The data hold over 500,000 distinct CDR3 sequences, with around 50% observed a single time. The V end lost 5 bases, the J end lost 0 bases, and 13 bases lay between the germline ends. The CDR3 has 16 residues. Looked up from germline, CDR1 is LNHDA and CDR2 is SQIVND (reference sequence). This sample was taken from a study of T cells in Graves' hyperthyroidism and ophthalmopathy. Diagnoses used clinical symptoms, serum thyroxine and TRAb, thyroid ultrasound and orbital computed tomography. Findings and limits, study-wide: Progression to ophthalmopathy was predicted a median of roughly 6.8 months early.

The sequenced sample consisted of peripheral blood or thyroid tissue (not recorded which). This TCR derives from an adult woman with Graves' disease, either hyperthyroidism or ophthalmopathy (not recorded which). The chain carries TRBV19 and TRBJ1-4; D remains unclear. CDR3 in DNA: TGTGCCAGTAGTCCCCGGGCCTCTGCAACTAATGAAAAACTGTTTTTT. Amino acid sequence: CASSPRASATNEKLFF. Together with reference TRBV19 and TRBJ1-4, the CDR3 gives the full variable domain: DGGITQSPKYLFRKEGQNVTLSCEQNLNHDAMYWYRQDPGQGLRLIYYSQIVNDFQKGDIAEGYSVSREKKESFPLTVTSAQKNPTAFYLCASSPRASATNEKLFFGSGTQLSVL.